This T cell receptor (beta chain) was recorded in a study of T cells after yellow fever vaccination. Between the trimmed V and J ends, which lost 0 bases and 5 bases, there was a span of 10 bases. This CDR3 has 15 amino acids. Germline lookup yields CDR1 LGHDT and CDR2 YNNKEL (reference sequence). Synthesis of TCR cDNA relied on 5'RACE template switching, which attached a universal primer site and UMIs. A single record per CDR3 protein comes from TCRdb applying MiXCR to the 5' RACE reads. The sample shows 300,000 to 400,000 distinct CDR3 sequences, approximately 12% of them seen only once. This clonotype was seen a handful of times. Its antigen is not identified. General observations from the study: Researchers cautioned that FACS-sorted repertoires could harbor abundant clonotypes contaminating from the bulk population. Across the CD4 and CD8 compartments, a small share of clonotypes was present in both. Reappearance after the booster was seen for most primary-vaccination clones, at more than 95% CD4 and 75% to 90% CD8.

This TCR derives from a young man who received the YFV17D yellow fever vaccine. This chain links TRBV3-1 with TRBJ2-2, with D possibly TRBD2 on 5 matching bases. The material was CD4+ T cells sorted from PBMCs, obtained 15 days after the yellow fever booster vaccination. CDR3 coding DNA: TGTGCCAGCAGCCAAGATGCAACGGGGACCGGGGAGCTGTTTTTT. As protein: CASSQDATGTGELFF.